Here is one TCR beta chain with its context. Its antigen is not identified. TCR alpha and TCR beta cDNA libraries with sample barcodes and UMIs came from 5'RACE using constant-segment primers. TCRdb reanalysed the 5' RACE reads using MiXCR and keeps one entry per CDR3 protein. The sample lists more than 110,000 distinct CDR3 sequences; 13% to 15% were seen once. The CDR3 is 14 amino acids. V was shortened by 4 bases and J by 4 bases, with 13 bases between the two germline ends. Per the germline V gene, CDR1 is MNHEY and CDR2 is SMNVEV (reference sequence). The source of the sample is a study of T-cell memory formation after mild COVID-19. Whole-study findings and limits: The authors did not confirm SARS-CoV-2 specificity of second-wave clones peaking day 37. Clones contracting over day 15 to 85 were CD4/CD8 balanced, with later expanders leaning CD4+. Pre-infection memory contained some responding clones, which suggested that cross-reactive memory had joined.

The gene calls are TRBV27 and TRBJ2-5, with D maybe TRBD1 (6 bases). The sample taken for sequencing was PBMCs or a T cell subset sorted from them (not recorded which). This receptor was identified in an adult woman who had mild COVID-19 (a few samples of this study predate the infection). Cell type and time point are not known. CDR3 sequence: CASSSSVRGETQYF. Here the CDR3 DNA reads TGTGCCAGCAGTTCATCCGTCAGGGGAGAGACCCAGTACTTC.